This is a list of T cell receptor beta chains from one sample in a study of shared clonotypes between healthy human individuals. TCRdb's copy holds only in-frame clones and misses some; the assay was immunoSEQ multiplex PCR. The sample lists about 2.5 million clones, about nine tenths occurring once. Sequenced input: naive CD4+ T cells from PBMCs. Receptors originate from a man in his late teens or twenties in good health. Some clones in this sample may be carry-over from other donors' samples. Both conserved end residues are part of each CDR3.

>TRBV7-9|TRBJ2-3|16
CASSLGDRGLTDTQYF
>TRBV7-6|TRBJ2-1|13
CASSLELGREQFF
>TRBV5-4|TRBJ1-2|16
CASRKPGLEVAGGYTF
>TRBV11-1|TRBJ1-2|15
CASSLSPRGGYGYTF
>TRBV9|TRBJ2-3|15
CASSTQTSAWDTQYF
>TRBV6-1|TRBJ2-1|14
CASSEGAAIDEQFF
>TRBV29-1|TRBJ2-5|13
CSVEEFLGETQYF
>TRBV27|TRBJ2-6|17
CASSPVGRGFGANVLTF
>TRBV18|TRBJ2-7|18
CASSPPAGLAGVSYEQYF
>TRBV5-1|TRBJ1-2|13
CASSWDRGQGYTF
>TRBV5-1|TRBJ1-1|15
CASSYDWGSGTEAFF
>TRBV5-1|TRBJ2-7|14
CASSSGPPSYEQYF
>TRBV5-1|TRBJ2-5|14
CASSLESEEETQYF
>TRBV18|TRBJ1-3|12
CASSGDGNTIYF
>TRBV5-1|TRBJ2-7|14
CASSLDGSSLEQYF
>TRBV6-1|TRBJ2-7|16
CASSGAGSMVSYEQYF
>TRBV5-6|TRBJ1-1|14
CASSIRGWDTEAFF
>TRBV6-5|TRBJ1-2|14
CASRDRGRNYGYTF
>TRBV27|TRBJ1-2|13
CASSLFAAYGYTF
>TRBV5-1|TRBJ2-2|17
CASSSTPAPGGSGELFF
>TRBV2|TRBJ1-1|14
CASSEQGLDTEAFF
>TRBV28|TRBJ1-5|15
CASSYIPGTAQPQHF
>TRBV5-6|TRBJ1-2|15
CASSYGDRPLGGYTF
>TRBV6-5|TRBJ1-4|13
CASSREKYEKLFF